The 18 T cell receptor beta chains in this list originate from one sample, sequenced in a study of blood T cell repertoires in COVID-19. Some clones are missing from TCRdb's copy, which holds only in-frame ones; the method was immunoSEQ multiplex PCR. The sample includes 120,000 to 150,000 clones, approximately 80% of them seen just once. Input material: peripheral blood. All receptors come from a human donor in a cohort sampled during active COVID-19.

V and J are TRBV11-2 and TRBJ2-1, with 9 bases lining up with TRBD2. From germline, CDR1 is SGHAT and CDR2 FQNNGV. V dropped 2 bases and J dropped 7; count of bases not matched to a gene: 9. CDR3 size: 16 residues. The CDR3 is CASSLLAGGPGNEQFF. Here the CDR3 DNA reads TGTGCCAGCAGCTTATTGGCGGGAGGGCCGGGGAATGAGCAGTTCTTC.

This clone appeared a single time. The chain uses TRBV12-3 or TRBV12-4 and TRBJ1-2, with TRBD1 as a possible D gene (6 bases). This CDR3 has 13 amino acids. Trimming left V 5 bases short and J 3 bases short, with 10 bases between. The CDR3 region is CASSPQGYYGYTF. The CDR3 nucleotides read TGTGCCAGCAGTCCCCAGGGGTACTATGGCTACACCTTC.

The chain is built from TRBV19 and TRBJ1-2; 9 bases agree with TRBD1. Germline V gene sequence: CDR1 LNHDA, CDR2 SQIVND (reference sequence). The V segment lost 1 base and the J segment 6 bases; nucleotides outside the gene matches: 6. The CDR3 sequence is 15 residues long. DNA for the CDR3: TGTGCCAGTAGTATAGCCCCAACAGGGGGCGATGGCTACACCTTC. As protein: CASSIAPTGGDGYTF. The full variable domain, in which reference TRBV19 and TRBJ1-2 provide the parts outside the CDR3, is DGGITQSPKYLFRKEGQNVTLSCEQNLNHDAMYWYRQDPGQGLRLIYYSQIVNDFQKGDIAEGYSVSREKKESFPLTVTSAQKNPTAFYLCASSIAPTGGDGYTFGSGTRLTVV.

This clone was seen a handful of times. The rearrangement joins TRBV6-5 to TRBJ1-5; D call uncertain. This CDR3 comprises 14 residues. Per germline, CDR1 MNHEY and CDR2 SVGAGI. The germline V and J ends were trimmed by 2 bases and 6 bases, with 11 bases remaining between them. CDR3 in amino acids: CASSYNSAGQPQHF. CDR3 nucleotide sequence: TGTGCCAGCAGTTACAACTCGGCGGGTCAGCCCCAGCATTTT.

The V gene is TRBV11-2, the J gene TRBJ2-3; TRBD1 agrees at 8 bases. Per the germline V gene, CDR1 is SGHAT and CDR2 is FQNNGV. V trimming: 5 bases; J trimming: 2 bases; junction bases outside the gene matches: 15. The CDR3 covers 18 residues. The CDR3 is CASSLIPPGTGATDTQYF. Written as DNA, the CDR3 is TGTGCCAGCAGCCTTATACCGCCCGGGACAGGCGCCACAGATACGCAGTATTTT.

The chain combines TRBV28 with TRBJ1-6; D gene uncertain. V gave up 6 bases and J gave up 8 bases, with 17 bases separating them. CDR1 and CDR2 from the germline V gene are MDHEN and SYDVKM. The CDR3 loop spans 15 amino acids. This chain's CDR3 is CASRPSGTRDSPLHF. CDR3 DNA sequence: TGTGCCAGCAGACCCTCGGGAACTAGGGATTCACCCCTCCACTTT.

DNA of the CDR3: TGTGCCAGTCGTGGCGGGGTCCTGAACACTGAAGCTTTCTTT. Translating it yields CASRGGVLNTEAFF. This rearrangement joins TRBV19 to TRBJ1-1; D remains ambiguous. V was shortened by 8 bases and J by 0 bases, with 13 bases between the two germline ends. CDR3 length equals 14 residues. CDR1 is LNHDA and CDR2 is SQIVND in the germline V gene (reference sequence).

The V and J genes are TRBV2 and TRBJ2-1, with TRBD2 matching over 10 bases. This CDR3 spans 15 amino acids. V was pared by 3 bases and J by 4 bases, with 3 bases of the junction left unmatched. Germline V lookup: CDR1 SNHLY, CDR2 FYNNEI. The CDR3 loop reads CASSEGTSAYNEQFF. The CDR3 nucleotides read TGTGCCAGCAGTGAGGGGACTAGCGCTTACAATGAGCAGTTCTTC.

V is TRBV28 and J is TRBJ1-4; D gene uncertain. The V gene lost 4 bases and the J gene lost 10 bases, with 13 bases spanning the gap. Germline CDR1 is MDHEN and CDR2 is SYDVKM. CDR3 length: 13 residues. The CDR3 here is CASSSQTGGKLFF. The CDR3 bases are TGTGCCAGCAGTTCTCAAACGGGAGGAAAACTGTTTTTT.

This chain connects TRBV7-9 to TRBJ2-3, with D perhaps TRBD1 (6 bases). This CDR3 region has 17 residues. Per the germline V gene, CDR1 is SEHNR and CDR2 is FQNEAQ (reference sequence). Trimming shortened V by 4 bases and J by 2 bases, and 19 bases separated the two germline ends. The CDR3 DNA follows: TGTGCCAGCAGCTCCGGGACAACCGTTCATCTCACAGATACGCAGTATTTT. Its translation is CASSSGTTVHLTDTQYF.

V gene TRBV18 combines with J gene TRBJ2-1, with D possibly TRBD2 on 5 matching bases. Per germline, CDR1 KGHSH and CDR2 LQKENI. Trimming shortened V by 3 bases and J by 8 bases, and 14 bases separated the two germline ends. This CDR3 has 14 residues. CDR3 nucleotide sequence: TGTGCCAGCTCACCCACGGTTCGGGGAGATGAGCAGTTCTTC. Residues: CASSPTVRGDEQFF.

Comment on this clone: A read error is possible here, since a much larger clone lies one base away. The CDR3 sequence: CASSSGQVLITLSGQLQHF. CDR3 coding DNA: TGTGCCAGCAGTTCTGGACAGGTATTAATCACATTATCGGGCCAGCTCCAGCATTTT. The chain carries TRBV28 and TRBJ1-5; 7 bases map to TRBD1. This CDR3 comprises 19 residues. Germline CDR1 reads MDHEN; CDR2 reads SYDVKM.

The V and J genes are TRBV7-2 and TRBJ2-7; possibly TRBD1 for D (5 bases). The CDR3 sequence is 15 residues long. Germline CDR1 is SGHTA and CDR2 is FQGNSA. The germline V and J ends were trimmed by 6 bases and 3 bases, with 18 bases remaining between them. The CDR3: CASRIAGIEDYEQYF. CDR3 in DNA: TGTGCCAGCAGGATTGCAGGGATCGAGGACTACGAGCAGTACTTC.

The chain has TRBV24-1 and TRBJ2-5, with 8 bases identical to TRBD2. The CDR3 totals 16 residues. Per the germline V gene, CDR1 is KGHDR and CDR2 is SFDVKD. V shed 4 bases, J shed 9 bases, and the junction held 15 bases outside the gene matches. The CDR3 region is CATSESLAGAGGSQYF. The DNA for the CDR3 is TGTGCCACCAGTGAGTCCCTAGCGGGCGCTGGGGGCTCCCAGTACTTC.

The CDR3 region has the DNA TGTGCCAGCAGTGTCATGGGGGGCACTGAAGCTTTCTTT. The encoded protein is CASSVMGGTEAFF. The genes are TRBV6-4 and TRBJ1-1; perhaps TRBD1 as D (5 bases). This CDR3 has 13 amino acids. Trimming cost V 4 bases and J 4 bases, with 10 bases left between them. Germline CDR1 and CDR2: MRHNA and SNTAGT.

This chain joins TRBV7-3 and TRBJ2-2, with D perhaps TRBD1 (5 bases). The germline gives CDR1 SGHTA, CDR2 FQGTGA. V lost 5 bases and J 1 base, leaving 11 bases between the germline ends. The CDR3 is 15 residues long. For the CDR3, the DNA is TGTGCCAGCAGCCAAAACACAGGGAACACCGGGGAGCTGTTTTTT. This codes for CASSQNTGNTGELFF.

The gene calls are TRBV7-9 and TRBJ2-1, with D possibly TRBD1 on 7 matching bases. The CDR3 is 16 residues long. V gave up 1 base and J gave up 4 bases, with 14 bases separating them. Germline CDR1 SEHNR, CDR2 FQNEAQ (reference sequence). CDR3 sequence (DNA): TGTGCCAGCAGCTTAGGGGCAGGGGGAGGATACAATGAGCAGTTCTTC. It is translated as CASSLGAGGGYNEQFF. The full variable domain, with the rest looked up from reference TRBV7-9 and TRBJ2-1, is DTGVSQNPRHKITKRGQNVTFRCDPISEHNRLYWYRQTLGQGPEFLTYFQNEAQLEKSRLLSDRFSAERPKGSFSTLEIQRTEQGDSAMYLCASSLGAGGGYNEQFFGPGTRLTVL.

This chain joins TRBV5-1 and TRBJ1-1; the D gene is possibly TRBD1 (6 bases). The CDR3 has 14 amino acids. V lost 1 base and J lost 11, with 18 bases in between. CDR1 SGHRS and CDR2 YFSETQ come from the germline V gene. The CDR3 DNA reads TGCGCCAGCAGCTTGTCCACAGGGTCGGGTAATGCTTTCTTT. Residues: CASSLSTGSGNAFF.